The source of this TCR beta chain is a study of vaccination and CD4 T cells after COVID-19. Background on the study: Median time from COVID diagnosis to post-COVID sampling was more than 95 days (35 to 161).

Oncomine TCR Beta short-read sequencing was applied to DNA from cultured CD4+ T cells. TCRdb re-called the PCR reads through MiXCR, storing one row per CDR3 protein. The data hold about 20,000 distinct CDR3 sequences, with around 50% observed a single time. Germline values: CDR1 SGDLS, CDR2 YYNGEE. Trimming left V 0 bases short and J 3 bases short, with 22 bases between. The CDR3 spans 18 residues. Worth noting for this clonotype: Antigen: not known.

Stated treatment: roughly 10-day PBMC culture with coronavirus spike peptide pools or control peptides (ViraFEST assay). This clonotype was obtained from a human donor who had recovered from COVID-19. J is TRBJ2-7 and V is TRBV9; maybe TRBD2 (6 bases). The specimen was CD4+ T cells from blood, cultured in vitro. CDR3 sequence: CASSVEGGWVVGYYEQYF. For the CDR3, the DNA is TGTGCCAGCAGCGTAGAAGGAGGGTGGGTGGTTGGCTACTACGAGCAGTACTTC.